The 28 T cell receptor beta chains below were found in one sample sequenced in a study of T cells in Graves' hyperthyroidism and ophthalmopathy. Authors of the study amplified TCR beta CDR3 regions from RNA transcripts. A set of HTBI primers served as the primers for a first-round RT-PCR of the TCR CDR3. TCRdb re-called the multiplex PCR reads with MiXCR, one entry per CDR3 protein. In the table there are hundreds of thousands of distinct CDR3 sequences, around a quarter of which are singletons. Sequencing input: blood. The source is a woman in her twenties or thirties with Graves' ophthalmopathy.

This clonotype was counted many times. The CDR3 bases are TGCAGCGTTCAGGGACAGGGGGCCGAGACCCAGTACTTC. Its protein product is CSVQGQGAETQYF. The rearrangement uses TRBV29-1 and TRBJ2-5, with 12 bases aligning to TRBD1. Germline values: CDR1 SQVTM, CDR2 ANQGSEA. The CDR3 runs 13 residues. Germline trimming cut 5 bases from V and 5 bases from J; bases unmatched to any gene: 3.

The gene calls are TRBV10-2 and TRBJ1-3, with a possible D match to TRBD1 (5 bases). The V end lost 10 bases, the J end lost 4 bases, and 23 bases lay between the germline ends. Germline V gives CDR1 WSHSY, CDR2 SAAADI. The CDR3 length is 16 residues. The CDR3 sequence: CATQIGPGRTGNTIYF. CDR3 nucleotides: TGCGCCACGCAAATCGGACCGGGACGTACGGGAAACACCATATATTTT.

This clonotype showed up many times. The CDR3 loop reads CASSGIDRAIPYGYTF. The CDR3 coding sequence is TGTGCCAGCAGCGGCATAGACAGGGCAATCCCTTATGGCTACACCTTC. The V and J genes are TRBV11-1 and TRBJ1-2; 7 positions agree with TRBD1. V shed 5 bases and J 5 bases; nucleotides not matched to a gene: 14. Germline V gene lookup returns CDR1 SGHAT and CDR2 FQDESV (reference sequence). The CDR3 totals 16 residues.

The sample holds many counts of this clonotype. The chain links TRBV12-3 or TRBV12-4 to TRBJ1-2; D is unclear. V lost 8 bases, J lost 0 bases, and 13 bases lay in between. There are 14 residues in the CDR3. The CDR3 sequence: CASGLKRANYGYTF. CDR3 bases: TGTGCCAGCGGGTTAAAGAGAGCTAACTATGGCTACACCTTC.

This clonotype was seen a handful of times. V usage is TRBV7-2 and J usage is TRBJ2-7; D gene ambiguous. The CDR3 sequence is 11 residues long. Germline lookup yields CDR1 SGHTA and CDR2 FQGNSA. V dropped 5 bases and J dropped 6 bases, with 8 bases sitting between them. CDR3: CASSPYREQYF. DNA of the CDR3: TGTGCCAGCAGCCCCTACCGCGAGCAGTACTTC. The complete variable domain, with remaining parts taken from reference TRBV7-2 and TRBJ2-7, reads GAGVSQSPSNKVTEKGKDVELRCDPISGHTALYWYRQSLGQGLEFLIYFQGNSAPDKSGLPSDRFSAERTGGSVSTLTIQRTQQEDSAVYLCASSPYREQYFGPGTRLTVT.

The CDR3 region has the DNA TGTGCCAGCAGTCCCGGGGGGAGGGCCCTCTACGAGCAGTACTTC. It encodes CASSPGGRALYEQYF. The chain joins TRBV6-2 or TRBV6-3 to TRBJ2-7; TRBD2 matches 7 bases. The length of the CDR3 is 15 residues. Germline trimming cut 5 bases from V and 3 bases from J; bases unmatched to any gene: 10. Germline-derived CDR1 and CDR2 are MNHEY and SVGEGT.

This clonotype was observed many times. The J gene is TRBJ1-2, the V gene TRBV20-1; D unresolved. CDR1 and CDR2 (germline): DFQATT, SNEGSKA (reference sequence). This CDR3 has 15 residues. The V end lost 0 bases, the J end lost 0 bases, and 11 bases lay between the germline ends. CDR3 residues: CSARDFRKSNYGYTF. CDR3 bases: TGCAGTGCTAGAGATTTTAGAAAATCTAACTATGGCTACACCTTC.

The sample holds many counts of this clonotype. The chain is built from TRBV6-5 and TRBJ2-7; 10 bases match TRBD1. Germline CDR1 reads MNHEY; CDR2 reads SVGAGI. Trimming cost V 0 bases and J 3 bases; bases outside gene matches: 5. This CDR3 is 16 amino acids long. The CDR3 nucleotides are TGTGCCAGCAGTTACTCGGGGACAGGGGCTGGCTACGAGCAGTACTTC. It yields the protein CASSYSGTGAGYEQYF.

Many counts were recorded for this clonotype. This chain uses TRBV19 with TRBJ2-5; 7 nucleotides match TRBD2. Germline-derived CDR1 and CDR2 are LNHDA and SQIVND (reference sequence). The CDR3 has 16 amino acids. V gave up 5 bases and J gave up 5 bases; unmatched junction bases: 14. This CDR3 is CASSSHRPGTTETQYF. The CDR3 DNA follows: TGTGCCAGTAGTTCCCACCGGCCCGGGACTACGGAGACCCAGTACTTC. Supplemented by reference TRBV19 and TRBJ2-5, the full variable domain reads DGGITQSPKYLFRKEGQNVTLSCEQNLNHDAMYWYRQDPGQGLRLIYYSQIVNDFQKGDIAEGYSVSREKKESFPLTVTSAQKNPTAFYLCASSSHRPGTTETQYFGPGTRLLVL.

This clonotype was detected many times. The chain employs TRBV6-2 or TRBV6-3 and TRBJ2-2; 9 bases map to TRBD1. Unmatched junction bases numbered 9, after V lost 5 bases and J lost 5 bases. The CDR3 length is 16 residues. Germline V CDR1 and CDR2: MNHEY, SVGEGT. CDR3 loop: CASSLLQGARTGELFF. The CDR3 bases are TGTGCCAGCAGTCTCCTACAGGGGGCTCGAACCGGGGAGCTGTTTTTT.

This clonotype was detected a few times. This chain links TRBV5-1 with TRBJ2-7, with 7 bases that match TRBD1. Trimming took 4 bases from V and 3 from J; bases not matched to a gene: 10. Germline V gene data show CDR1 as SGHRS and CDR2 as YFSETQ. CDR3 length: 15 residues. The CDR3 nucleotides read TGCGCCAGCAGCGAAAACGACAGGGTTGACTACGAGCAGTACTTC. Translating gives CASSENDRVDYEQYF.

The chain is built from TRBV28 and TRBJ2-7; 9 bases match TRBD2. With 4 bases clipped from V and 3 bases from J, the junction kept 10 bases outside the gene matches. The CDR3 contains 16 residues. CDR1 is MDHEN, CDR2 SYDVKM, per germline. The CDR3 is CASSSPRREGNYEQYF. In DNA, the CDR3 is TGTGCCAGCAGTTCGCCGCGGCGGGAGGGGAACTACGAGCAGTACTTC. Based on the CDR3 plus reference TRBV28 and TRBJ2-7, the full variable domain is DVKVTQSSRYLVKRTGEKVFLECVQDMDHENMFWYRQDPGLGLRLIYFSYDVKMKEKGDIPEGYSVSREKKERFSLILESASTNQTSMYLCASSSPRREGNYEQYFGPGTRLTVT.

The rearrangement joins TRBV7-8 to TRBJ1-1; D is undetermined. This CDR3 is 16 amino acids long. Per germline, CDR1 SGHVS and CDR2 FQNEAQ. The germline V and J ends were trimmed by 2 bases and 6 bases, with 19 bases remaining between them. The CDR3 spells CASSLLLGLSGSEAFF. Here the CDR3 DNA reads TGTGCCAGCAGCTTACTCCTAGGCCTGTCGGGGTCTGAAGCTTTCTTT.

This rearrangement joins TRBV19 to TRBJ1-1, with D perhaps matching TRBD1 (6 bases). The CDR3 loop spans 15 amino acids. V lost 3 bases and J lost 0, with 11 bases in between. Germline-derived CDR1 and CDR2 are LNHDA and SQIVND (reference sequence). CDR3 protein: CASSIAGALNTEAFF. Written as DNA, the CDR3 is TGTGCCAGTAGTATCGCAGGGGCCCTGAACACTGAAGCTTTCTTT.

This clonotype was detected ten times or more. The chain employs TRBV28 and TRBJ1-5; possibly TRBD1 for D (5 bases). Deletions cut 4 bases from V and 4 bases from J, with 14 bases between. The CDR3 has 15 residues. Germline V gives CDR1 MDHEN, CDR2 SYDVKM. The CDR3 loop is CASSSGRAVNQPQHF. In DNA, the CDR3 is TGTGCCAGCAGTTCGGGACGGGCGGTGAATCAGCCCCAGCATTTT. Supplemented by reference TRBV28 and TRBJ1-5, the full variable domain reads DVKVTQSSRYLVKRTGEKVFLECVQDMDHENMFWYRQDPGLGLRLIYFSYDVKMKEKGDIPEGYSVSREKKERFSLILESASTNQTSMYLCASSSGRAVNQPQHFGDGTRLSIL.

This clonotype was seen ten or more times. The CDR3 here is CASSLAPRLNEQYF. For the CDR3, the DNA is TGCGCCAGCAGCCTCGCCCCTAGACTGAACGAGCAGTACTTC. This sequence joins TRBV4-1 and TRBJ2-7; D is ambiguous. Trimming removed 4 bases at V and 5 bases at J, with 15 bases between. Germline-derived CDR1 and CDR2 are MGHRA and YSYEKL. The CDR3 runs 14 residues.

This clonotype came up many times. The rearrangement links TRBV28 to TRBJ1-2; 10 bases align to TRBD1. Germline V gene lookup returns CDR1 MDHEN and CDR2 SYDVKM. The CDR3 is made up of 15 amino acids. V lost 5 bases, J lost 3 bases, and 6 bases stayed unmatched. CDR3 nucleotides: TGTGCCAGCAGTACCACGGGACAGGGGCACTATGGCTACACCTTC. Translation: CASSTTGQGHYGYTF.

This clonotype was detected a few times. The CDR3 here is CASSLLDSHNSPLHF. Here the CDR3 DNA reads TGTGCCAGCAGTTTACTGGACAGTCATAATTCACCCCTCCACTTT. The chain employs TRBV12-3 or TRBV12-4 and TRBJ1-6, with D possibly being TRBD1 (6 bases). V was pared by 2 bases and J by 5 bases, with 10 bases between. The CDR3 is 15 residues long.

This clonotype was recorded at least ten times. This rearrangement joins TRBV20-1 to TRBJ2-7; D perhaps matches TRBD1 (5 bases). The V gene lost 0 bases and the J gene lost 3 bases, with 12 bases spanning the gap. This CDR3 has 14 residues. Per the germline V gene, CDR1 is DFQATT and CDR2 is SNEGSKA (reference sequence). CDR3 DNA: TGCAGTGCTAGAGATCCCCAGGGTGTCTACGAGCAGTACTTC. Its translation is CSARDPQGVYEQYF.

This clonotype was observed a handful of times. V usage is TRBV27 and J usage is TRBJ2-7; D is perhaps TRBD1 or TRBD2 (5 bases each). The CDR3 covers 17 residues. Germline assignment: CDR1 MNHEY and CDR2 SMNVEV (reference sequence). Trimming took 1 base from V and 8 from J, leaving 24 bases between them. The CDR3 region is CASSLYGRETSPTKQYF. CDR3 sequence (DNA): TGTGCCAGCAGTTTATATGGCAGGGAGACGTCTCCAACAAAGCAGTACTTC.

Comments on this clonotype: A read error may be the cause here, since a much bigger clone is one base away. The chain's CDR3 is CSASRCGNQPQHF. Here the CDR3 DNA reads TGCAGTGCTAGTAGGTGTGGCAATCAGCCCCAGCATTTT. The rearrangement joins TRBV20-1 to TRBJ1-5; no clear D gene. Germline-derived CDR1 and CDR2 are DFQATT and SNEGSKA (reference sequence). The CDR3 has 13 residues. Between the trimmed V and J ends, which lost 3 bases and 2 bases, there was a span of 8 bases.

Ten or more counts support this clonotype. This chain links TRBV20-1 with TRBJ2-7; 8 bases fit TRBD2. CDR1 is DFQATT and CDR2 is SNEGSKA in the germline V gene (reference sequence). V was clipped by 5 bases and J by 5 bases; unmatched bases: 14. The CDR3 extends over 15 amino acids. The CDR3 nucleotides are TGCAGTGCTTCCCCGATAGCGGGGTCGTTGCACGAGCAGTACTTC. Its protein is CSASPIAGSLHEQYF.

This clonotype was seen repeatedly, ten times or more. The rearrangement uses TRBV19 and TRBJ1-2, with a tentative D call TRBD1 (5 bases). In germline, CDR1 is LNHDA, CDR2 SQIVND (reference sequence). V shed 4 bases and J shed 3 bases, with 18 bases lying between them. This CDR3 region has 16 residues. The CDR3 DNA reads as TGTGCCAGTAGTAGATCTTCAGGGTTTGGAGACTATGGCTACACCTTC. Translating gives CASSRSSGFGDYGYTF.

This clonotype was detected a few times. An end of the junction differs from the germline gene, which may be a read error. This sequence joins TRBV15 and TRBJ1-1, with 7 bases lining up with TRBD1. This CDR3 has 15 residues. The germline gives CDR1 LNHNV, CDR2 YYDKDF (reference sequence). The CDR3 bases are TGTGCCACGAGCCTCGGACAGGACTCGAACACTGAAGCCTTCTTT. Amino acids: CATSLGQDSNTEAFF.

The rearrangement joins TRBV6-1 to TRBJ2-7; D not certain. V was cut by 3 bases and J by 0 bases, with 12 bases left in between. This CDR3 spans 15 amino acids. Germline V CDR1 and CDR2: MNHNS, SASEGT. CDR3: CASSEETIISYEQYF. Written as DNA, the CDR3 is TGTGCCAGCAGTGAGGAGACCATAATCTCCTACGAGCAGTACTTC.

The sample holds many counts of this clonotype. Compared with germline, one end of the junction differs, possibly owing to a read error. The CDR3 sequence is CAIGELDILNTEAFF. The CDR3 DNA sequence: TGTGCCATCGGTGAGCTGGACATACTTAACACTGAAGCTTTCTTT. The V call is TRBV10-3, the J call TRBJ1-1, with D possibly TRBD1 on 5 matching bases. This CDR3 has 15 amino acids. The germline CDR1 and CDR2 sequences are ENHRY and SYGVKD.

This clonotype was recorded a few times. The CDR3 protein is CASSERRTLSGNTIYF. Written as DNA, the CDR3 is TGTGCCAGCAGTGAACGCAGGACCCTGTCTGGAAACACCATATATTTT. The chain couples TRBV6-1 to TRBJ1-3; D remains ambiguous. Trimming shortened V by 2 bases and J by 1 base, and 12 bases separated the two germline ends. The germline V gene encodes CDR1 MNHNS and CDR2 SASEGT. The CDR3 has 16 residues.

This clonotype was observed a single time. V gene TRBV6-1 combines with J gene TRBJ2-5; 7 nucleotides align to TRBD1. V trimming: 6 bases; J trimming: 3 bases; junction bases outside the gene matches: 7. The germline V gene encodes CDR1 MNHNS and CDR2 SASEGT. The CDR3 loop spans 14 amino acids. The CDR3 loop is CASSDWDSEETQYF. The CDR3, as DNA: TGTGCCAGCAGCGATTGGGACAGCGAAGAGACCCAGTACTTC.